This T cell receptor beta chain originates from a study of shared clonotypes between healthy human individuals. Overall study results and limits: Sorted-subset samples were not fully sequenced, rarefaction indicated.

TCRdb's table, derived via immunoSEQ multiplex PCR, lists solely in-frame clones and lacks some. The sample records around 640,000 clones, approximately 96% being singletons. Concerning this clone: Its antigen remains unknown.

Naive CD8 isolation took CD45RO-negative cells positively selected for CCR7 and excluded terminally differentiated effector memory CD45RA+ cells. V gave up 0 bases and J gave up 7 bases, with 13 bases separating them. The CDR3 loop spans 15 amino acids. CDR1 and CDR2 from the germline V gene are SGHAT and FQNNGV. Specimen: naive CD8+ T cells sorted from blood. The rearrangement links TRBV11-2 to TRBJ1-5, with D unresolved. The sequence was collected from a woman in her 30s in good health. The DNA of the CDR3 is TGTGCCAGCAGCTTAGAGTCCGGGATAAGACAGCCCCAGCATTTT. Encoded protein: CASSLESGIRQPQHF.